This entry describes one TCR beta chain. Its antigen remains unidentified. Sequencing of TCR beta was performed on blood CD8+ and CD4+ T cells. This record comes from a study of CD8 T cells in Susac syndrome. Study outcomes and limitations: Acknowledgment was made by the study that its TCR sequencing and HLA analysis involved a relatively small number of individuals.

Germline values: CDR1 SEHNR, CDR2 FQNEAQ (reference sequence). This CDR3 is built from 13 residues. Trimming stripped 7 bases from V and 5 bases from J, with 14 bases between. The authors reverse transcribed about 0.5 to 1 ug RNA with random hexamers. A multiplex approach, immunoSEQ multiplex PCR, amplified TCR beta CDR3 across 54 Vbeta and 13 Jbeta. One entry per CDR3 protein results from TCRdb running MiXCR on the immunoSEQ multiplex PCR reads. The profile shows 180,000 or so distinct CDR3 sequences, 90% to 96% of them singletons. The TCR comes from a human donor with multiple sclerosis. The V and J genes are TRBV7-9 and TRBJ2-5, with D uncertain. The specimen was CD4+ T cells from PBMCs. CDR3 in DNA: TGTGCCAGCATCAAGGTGGTGGGGGAGACCCAGTACTTC. Translating gives CASIKVVGETQYF.